The present TCR delta chain was sequenced within a study of gamma-delta T cells after stem cell transplantation (dated by TCRdb to 2016 to 2017). Details on this clone: Its antigen is currently not known. TCRdb pairs this DNA with a much larger clone's protein that differs at residue 13, likely a read error; the protein shown was translated from the DNA.

Libraries were constructed by RT-PCR. Data came from an Illumina MiSeq. In TCRdb, clones were called once more from the public reads by CATT, and rows of identical DNA were later combined. For this sample there are around 1,900 delta-chain clones; roughly 6.1% appear just once. The ten biggest clones cover over 25% of the sample. There are 18 amino acids in the CDR3, from cysteine to phenylalanine inclusive. Only CDR3 DNA remains: 54 bases, in frame from the first base. From V the trimming removes 1 base and from J it removes 3 bases, while the gene matches leave 13 bases of the junction unaccounted for. CDR1 and CDR2 are drawn from the germline V gene: GEAIGNYY, EKD.

The source material was gamma-delta T cells. The chain joins TRDV2 to TRDJ1; 10 nucleotides in the junction match TRDD3. The clonotype comes from a human donor. It is not recorded whose cells these are; they may come from a transplant donor. The CDR3 region reads CACDTVLGGYGSADKLIF. In nucleotide form, the sequence is TGTGCCTGTGACACTGTACTCGGGGGATACGGGTCCGCCGATAAACTCATCTTT.